This note documents a single TCR beta chain sequence. This sample is part of a study of control samples from healthy donors and cancer patients. The protocol was immunoSEQ multiplex PCR, while the TCRdb copy is restricted to in-frame clones and leaves out a portion. This table has around 140,000 clones, approximately 94% appearing once. The germline V gene has CDR1 SEHNR and CDR2 FQNEAQ (reference sequence). This CDR3 contains 15 residues. Trimming stripped 4 bases from V and 2 bases from J, with 12 bases between. What was sequenced was blood. This clonotype was sampled from a man aged 40-50 years in good health. The chain has TRBV7-9 and TRBJ1-5, with D tentatively TRBD1 (5 bases). For the CDR3, the DNA is TGTGCCAGCAGCTCCCCAGGGTCGGGCAATCAGCCCCAGCATTTT. Its translation is CASSSPGSGNQPQHF. The full variable domain, in which reference TRBV7-9 and TRBJ1-5 provide the parts outside the CDR3, is DTGVSQNPRHKITKRGQNVTFRCDPISEHNRLYWYRQTLGQGPEFLTYFQNEAQLEKSRLLSDRFSAERPKGSFSTLEIQRTEQGDSAMYLCASSSPGSGNQPQHFGDGTRLSIL.